A selection of T cell receptor beta chains follows, all from one sample in a study of T cell responses to AZD1222 COVID-19 vaccine. Generated by immunoSEQ multiplex PCR, the TCRdb table keeps only in-frame clones and is missing some. The sample includes about 150,000 clones, 85% to 95% of them seen just once. The sample was peripheral blood, taken on day 0 of AZD1222 vaccination. Receptors originate from an adult in good health. CDR3s include the opening cysteine and the closing phenylalanine or tryptophan. The D gene is left open where the match is weak. Only part of the rows carry a size: once, few, many, or a class if the clone is expanded.

clone_size | j_call | d_call | v_call | cdr3_aa | cdr3_nt
. | TRBJ2-7 | . | TRBV5-1 | CASSLGGSTGSYEQYF | TGCGCCAGCAGCCTGGGGGGAAGTACAGGATCCTACGAGCAGTACTTC
. | TRBJ2-5 | . | TRBV7-2 | CASSLGPGRQETQYF | TGTGCCAGCAGCTTAGGGCCGGGCCGCCAAGAGACCCAGTACTTC
. | TRBJ2-7 | . | TRBV3-1/TRBV3-2 | CASSQAHNREQYF | TGTGCCAGCAGCCAAGCCCATAATCGGGAGCAGTACTTC
few | TRBJ2-7 | . | TRBV20-1 | CSARDRPEQYF | TGCAGTGCTAGAGATCGGCCCGAGCAGTACTTC
. | TRBJ1-1 | TRBD1 | TRBV11-3 | CASSRVRGRSSGEAFF | TGTGCCAGCAGCAGAGTCAGGGGGCGGTCGAGCGGTGAAGCTTTCTTT
. | TRBJ2-7 | TRBD1 | TRBV9 | CASSVSTGDNEQYF | TGTGCCAGCAGCGTCTCGACAGGGGACAACGAGCAGTACTTC
. | TRBJ1-4 | . | TRBV7-6 | CASSPVVEGNEKLFF | TGTGCCAGCAGCCCGGTCGTGGAGGGTAATGAAAAACTGTTTTTT
. | TRBJ1-6 | . | TRBV27 | CASSLAGPLHF | TGTGCCAGCAGTTTAGCCGGACCCCTCCACTTT
. | TRBJ2-7 | TRBD2 | TRBV27 | CASSLRTSGRFIYEQYF | TGTGCCAGCAGTTTACGTACTAGCGGGAGGTTTATCTACGAGCAGTACTTC
. | TRBJ1-2 | TRBD1 | TRBV4-3 | CASSAGTGGDYGYTF | TGCGCCAGTTCTGCAGGGACAGGGGGCGACTATGGCTACACCTTC
. | TRBJ1-6 | . | TRBV6-5 | CASSPKEGGNSPLHF | TGTGCCAGCAGCCCCAAGGAGGGGGGTAATTCACCCCTCCACTTT
. | TRBJ2-1 | . | TRBV12-3/TRBV12-4 | CASRGADNEQFF | TGTGCCAGCAGGGGGGCCGACAATGAGCAGTTCTTC
. | TRBJ2-7 | . | TRBV10-3 | CAIRDTSNHHEQYF | TGTGCCATCAGGGATACTAGCAATCATCACGAGCAGTACTTC
once | TRBJ1-1 | TRBD1 | TRBV19 | CASSLTGGTEAFF | TGTGCCAGTAGCTTAACAGGGGGCACTGAAGCTTTCTTT
. | TRBJ1-2 | TRBD1 | TRBV10-3 | CASRTGSEIYGYTF | TGTGCCAGTCGGACAGGGAGTGAGATCTATGGCTACACCTTC
. | TRBJ1-1 | . | TRBV11-2 | CATAQGSNTEAFF | TGTGCCACCGCCCAGGGTTCGAACACTGAAGCTTTCTTT
. | TRBJ2-2 | . | TRBV3-1/TRBV3-2 | CASSRVPTGELFF | TGTGCCAGCAGCAGAGTCCCCACCGGGGAGCTGTTTTTT
. | TRBJ1-5 | . | TRBV6-6 | CASSSNEGLNQPQHF | TGTGCCAGCAGTTCAAACGAGGGGTTAAATCAGCCCCAGCATTTT
. | TRBJ2-1 | . | TRBV10-2 | CASSESGRGTYNEQFF | TGCGCCAGCAGTGAGTCGGGGCGGGGTACCTACAATGAGCAGTTCTTC
. | TRBJ2-3 | . | TRBV10-3 | CVIRAPQDTQYF | TGTGTCATCCGGGCCCCCCAAGATACGCAGTATTTT
once | TRBJ1-1 | TRBD1 | TRBV5-1 | CASSLDRGRNTEAFF | TGCGCCAGCAGCTTGGACAGGGGGCGGAACACTGAAGCTTTCTTT
. | TRBJ1-2 | . | TRBV6-5 | CASSALNYGYTF | TGTGCCAGCAGCGCACTGAACTATGGCTACACCTTC
. | TRBJ2-3 | TRBD2 | TRBV12-3/TRBV12-4 | CASSIREGDTQYF | TGTGCCAGCAGTATACGGGAGGGCGATACGCAGTATTTT
. | TRBJ1-5 | TRBD1 | TRBV2 | CASSGTGGLQPQHF | TGTGCCAGCAGTGGGACAGGAGGGCTTCAGCCCCAGCATTTT
once | TRBJ2-7 | . | TRBV7-9 | CASSYRGAYEQYF | TGTGCCAGCAGTTATCGGGGAGCCTACGAGCAGTACTTC
. | TRBJ2-7 | . | TRBV7-8 | CASSLGPATSYEQYF | TGTGCCAGCAGCTTAGGCCCCGCTACCTCCTACGAGCAGTACTTC
. | TRBJ1-4 | . | TRBV7-2 | CASSLSGGGKLFF | TGTGCCAGCAGCTTATCCGGGGGAGGGAAACTGTTTTTT
. | TRBJ2-7 | . | TRBV10-2 | CASSDRFYEQYF | TGCGCCAGCAGTGACAGGTTCTACGAGCAGTACTTC
once | TRBJ2-1 | . | TRBV11-2 | CASSLATNEQFF | TGTGCCAGCAGCTTAGCCACAAACGAGCAGTTCTTC
. | TRBJ1-6 | . | TRBV7-3 | CASSSGPWNSPLHF | TGTGCCAGCAGCTCGGGACCGTGGAATTCACCCCTCCACTTT
. | TRBJ2-1 | TRBD2 | TRBV6-2/TRBV6-3 | CASSPLAGVYHEQFF | TGTGCCAGCAGTCCCCTAGCGGGAGTCTACCATGAGCAGTTCTTC
. | TRBJ1-2 | . | TRBV27 | CASRGTGRFGYTF | TGTGCCAGCAGGGGAACAGGGAGGTTCGGCTACACCTTC
. | TRBJ2-2 | . | TRBV6-2/TRBV6-3 | CASSFSPGQKNTGELFF | TGTGCCAGCAGTTTCTCCCCCGGCCAAAAGAACACCGGGGAGCTGTTTTTT
once | TRBJ2-7 | TRBD2 | TRBV12-3/TRBV12-4 | CASSFREGEQYF | TGTGCCAGCAGTTTCAGGGAGGGGGAGCAGTACTTC
. | TRBJ2-3 | TRBD2 | TRBV27 | CASRTLGTSGLTDTQYF | TGTGCCAGCAGGACCCTCGGGACTAGTGGTCTGACAGATACGCAGTATTTT
. | TRBJ2-1 | . | TRBV28 | CASNSASDEQFF | TGTGCCAGCAATTCAGCGTCCGATGAGCAGTTCTTC
. | TRBJ1-2 | TRBD1 | TRBV27 | CASSFWDSFDGYTF | TGTGCCAGCAGTTTCTGGGACAGTTTCGATGGCTACACCTTC
. | TRBJ2-3 | . | TRBV5-1 | CASSSPPARTDTQYF | TGCGCCAGCAGCTCCCCACCGGCGCGCACAGATACGCAGTATTTT
. | TRBJ2-7 | . | TRBV2 | CASVTSRFFSYEQYF | TGTGCCAGCGTTACTAGCCGGTTCTTCTCCTACGAGCAGTACTTC
. | TRBJ1-1 | . | TRBV6-5 | CASSFRSLAFF | TGTGCCAGCAGTTTCAGGAGTTTAGCTTTCTTT
. | TRBJ1-5 | . | TRBV14 | CASSQGGSNQPQHF | TGTGCCAGCAGCCAAGGGGGGAGCAATCAGCCCCAGCATTTT
. | TRBJ1-1 | TRBD1 | TRBV27 | CASSLLSTGGTEAFF | TGTGCCAGCAGTTTATTATCGACAGGGGGTACTGAAGCTTTCTTT
. | TRBJ2-5 | . | TRBV12-3/TRBV12-4 | CASSFSGGETQYF | TGTGCCAGCAGTTTCTCTGGGGGTGAGACCCAGTACTTC
. | TRBJ1-2 | TRBD1 | TRBV6-5 | CASRGTAGNYGYTF | TGTGCCAGCAGAGGGACAGCCGGTAACTATGGCTACACCTTC
. | TRBJ1-1 | TRBD1 | TRBV5-1 | CASSRTGRDRIMNTEAFF | TGCGCCAGCAGCCGAACCGGGAGGGACAGAATTATGAACACTGAAGCTTTCTTT